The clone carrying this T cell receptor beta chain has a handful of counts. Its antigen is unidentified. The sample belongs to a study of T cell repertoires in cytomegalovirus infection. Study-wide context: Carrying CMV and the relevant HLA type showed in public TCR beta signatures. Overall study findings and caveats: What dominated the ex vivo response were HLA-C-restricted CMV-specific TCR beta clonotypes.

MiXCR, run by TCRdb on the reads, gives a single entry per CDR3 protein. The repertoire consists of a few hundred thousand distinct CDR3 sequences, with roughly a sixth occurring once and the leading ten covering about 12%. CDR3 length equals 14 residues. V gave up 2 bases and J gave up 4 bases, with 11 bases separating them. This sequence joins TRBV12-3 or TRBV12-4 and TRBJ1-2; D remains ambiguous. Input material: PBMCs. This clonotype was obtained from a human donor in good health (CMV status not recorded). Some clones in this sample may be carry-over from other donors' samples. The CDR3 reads CASSLQGPAYGYTF. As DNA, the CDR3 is TGTGCCAGCAGTTTACAAGGGCCTGCCTATGGCTACACCTTC.